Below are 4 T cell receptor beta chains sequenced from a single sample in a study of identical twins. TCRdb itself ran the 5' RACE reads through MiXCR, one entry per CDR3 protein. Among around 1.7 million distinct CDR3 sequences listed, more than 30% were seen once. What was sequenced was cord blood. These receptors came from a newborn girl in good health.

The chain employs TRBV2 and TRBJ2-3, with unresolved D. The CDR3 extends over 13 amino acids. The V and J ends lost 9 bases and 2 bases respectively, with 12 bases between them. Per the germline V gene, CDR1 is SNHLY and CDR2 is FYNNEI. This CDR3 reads CASLPGATDTQYF. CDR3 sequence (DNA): TGTGCCAGTTTGCCCGGAGCCACAGATACGCAGTATTTT.

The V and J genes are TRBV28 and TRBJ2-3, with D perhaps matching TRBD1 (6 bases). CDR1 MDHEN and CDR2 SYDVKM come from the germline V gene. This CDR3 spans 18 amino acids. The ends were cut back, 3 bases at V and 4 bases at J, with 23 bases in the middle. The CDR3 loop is CASSFPAFWGLKADTQYF. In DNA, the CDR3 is TGTGCCAGCAGTTTCCCCGCTTTTTGGGGGCTTAAGGCAGATACGCAGTATTTT.

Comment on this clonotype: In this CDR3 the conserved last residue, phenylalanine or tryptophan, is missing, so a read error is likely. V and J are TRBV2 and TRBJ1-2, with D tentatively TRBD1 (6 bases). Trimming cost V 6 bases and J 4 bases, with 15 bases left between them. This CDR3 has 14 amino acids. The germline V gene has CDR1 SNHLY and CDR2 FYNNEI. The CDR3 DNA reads TGTGCCAGCAGCTCCGACAGGATGAGCTATGGCTACACCATC. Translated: CASSSDRMSYGYTI.

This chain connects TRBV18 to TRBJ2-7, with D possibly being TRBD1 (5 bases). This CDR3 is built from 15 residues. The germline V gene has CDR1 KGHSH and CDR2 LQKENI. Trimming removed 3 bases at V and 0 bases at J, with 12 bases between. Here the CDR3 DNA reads TGTGCCAGCTCACCCCGACAGTGCCCCTCCTACGAGCAGTACTTC. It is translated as CASSPRQCPSYEQYF.